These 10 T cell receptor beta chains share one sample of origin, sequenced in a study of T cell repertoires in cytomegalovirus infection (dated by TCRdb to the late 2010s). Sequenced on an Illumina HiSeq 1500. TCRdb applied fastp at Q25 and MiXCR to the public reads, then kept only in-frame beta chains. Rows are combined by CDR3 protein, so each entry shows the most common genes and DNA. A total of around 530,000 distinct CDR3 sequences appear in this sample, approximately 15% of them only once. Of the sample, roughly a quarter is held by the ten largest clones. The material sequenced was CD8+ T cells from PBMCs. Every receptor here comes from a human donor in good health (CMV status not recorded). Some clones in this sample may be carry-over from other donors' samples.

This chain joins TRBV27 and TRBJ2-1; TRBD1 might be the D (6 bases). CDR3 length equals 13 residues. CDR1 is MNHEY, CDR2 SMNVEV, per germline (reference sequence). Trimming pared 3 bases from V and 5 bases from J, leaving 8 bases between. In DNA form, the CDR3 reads TGTGCCAGCAGTTTGCAGGGGAACAATGAGCAGTTCTTC. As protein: CASSLQGNNEQFF.

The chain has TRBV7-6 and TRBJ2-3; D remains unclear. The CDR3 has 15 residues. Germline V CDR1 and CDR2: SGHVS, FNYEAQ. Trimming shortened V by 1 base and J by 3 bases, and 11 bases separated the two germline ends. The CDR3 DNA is TGTGCCAGCAGCTTAGGGGTTGGTGGGACAGATACGCAGTATTTT. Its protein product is CASSLGVGGTDTQYF.

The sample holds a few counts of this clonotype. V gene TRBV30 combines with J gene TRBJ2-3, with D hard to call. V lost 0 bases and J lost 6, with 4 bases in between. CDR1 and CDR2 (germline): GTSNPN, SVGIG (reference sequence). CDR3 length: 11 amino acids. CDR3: CAWSVPDTQYF. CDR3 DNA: TGTGCCTGGAGTGTCCCGGATACGCAGTATTTT.

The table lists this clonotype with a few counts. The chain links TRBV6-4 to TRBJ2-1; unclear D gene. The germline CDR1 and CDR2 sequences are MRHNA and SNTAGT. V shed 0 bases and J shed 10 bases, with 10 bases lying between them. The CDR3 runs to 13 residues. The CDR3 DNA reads TGTGCCAGCAGTGACTCGAGTAGCCCGGAGCAGTTCTTC. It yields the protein CASSDSSSPEQFF.

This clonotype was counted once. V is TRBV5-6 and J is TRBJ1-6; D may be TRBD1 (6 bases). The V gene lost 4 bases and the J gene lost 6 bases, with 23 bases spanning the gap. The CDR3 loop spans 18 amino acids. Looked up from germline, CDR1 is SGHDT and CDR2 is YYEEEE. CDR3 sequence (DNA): TGTGCCAGCAGCCGAGATCCATGGGGGGGGGCGGTTAATTCACCCCTCCACTTT. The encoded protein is CASSRDPWGGAVNSPLHF.

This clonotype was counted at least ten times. In DNA, the CDR3 is TGTGCCAGCAGTCACTTAACCAAACAGGGGTACGAGCAGTACTTC. Protein sequence: CASSHLTKQGYEQYF. The chain couples TRBV27 to TRBJ2-7; 7 positions match TRBD1. CDR3 length: 15 amino acids. The V and J ends lost 5 bases and 4 bases, in that order; junction bases with no gene match: 11. Germline CDR1 is MNHEY and CDR2 is SMNVEV (reference sequence).

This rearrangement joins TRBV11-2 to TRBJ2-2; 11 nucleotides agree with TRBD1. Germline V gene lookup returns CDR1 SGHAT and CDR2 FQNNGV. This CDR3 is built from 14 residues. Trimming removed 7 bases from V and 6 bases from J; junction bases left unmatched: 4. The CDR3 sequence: CASIPGQGAGELFF. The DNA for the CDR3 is TGTGCCAGCATTCCGGGACAGGGGGCCGGGGAGCTGTTTTTT.

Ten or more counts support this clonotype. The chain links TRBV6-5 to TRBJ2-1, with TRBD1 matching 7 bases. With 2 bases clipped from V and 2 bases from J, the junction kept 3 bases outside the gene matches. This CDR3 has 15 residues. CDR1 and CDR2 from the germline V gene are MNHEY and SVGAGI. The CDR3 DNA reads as TGTGCCAGCAGTTACACGGGACAGACCTACAATGAGCAGTTCTTC. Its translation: CASSYTGQTYNEQFF.

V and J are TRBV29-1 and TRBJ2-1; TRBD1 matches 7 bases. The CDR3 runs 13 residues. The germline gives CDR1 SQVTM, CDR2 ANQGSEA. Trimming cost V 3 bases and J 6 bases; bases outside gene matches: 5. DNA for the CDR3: TGCAGCGTTGATTATGACAGGGTCAATGAGCAGTTCTTC. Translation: CSVDYDRVNEQFF.

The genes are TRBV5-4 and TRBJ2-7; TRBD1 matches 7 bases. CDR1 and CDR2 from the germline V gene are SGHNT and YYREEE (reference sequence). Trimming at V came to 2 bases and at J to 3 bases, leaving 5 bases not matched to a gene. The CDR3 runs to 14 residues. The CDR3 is CASSFQGELYEQYF. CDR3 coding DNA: TGTGCCAGCAGCTTCCAGGGGGAGCTCTACGAGCAGTACTTC.